A single sample gave rise to the 9 T cell receptor beta chains below, sequenced in a study of blood T cell repertoires in COVID-19. TCRdb's copy holds only in-frame clones and misses some; the assay was immunoSEQ multiplex PCR. The data contain under 200,000 clones, approximately 87% of them singletons. Material for sequencing was peripheral blood. Receptors were obtained from a woman aged 60 to 75 with COVID-19, enrolled during active disease.

V and J are TRBV12-5 and TRBJ2-5; D perhaps matches TRBD1 (6 bases). This CDR3 is 17 amino acids long. The germline V gene has CDR1 LGHNT and CDR2 FRNRAP. Trimming left V 5 bases short and J 2 bases short, with 21 bases between. For the CDR3, the DNA is TGTGCTAGTGGTAGAACGCAGGGTACTCAGGGGCAAGAGACCCAGTACTTC. Translated: CASGRTQGTQGQETQYF.

J is TRBJ2-7 and V is TRBV6-6; 8 nucleotides match TRBD1. The V and J ends lost 7 bases and 5 bases, in that order; junction bases with no gene match: 13. This CDR3 has 15 residues. Germline CDR1 and CDR2: MNHNY and SVGAGI (reference sequence). CDR3 sequence reads: CASNIPGQAENEQYF. CDR3 DNA sequence: TGTGCCAGCAATATACCGGGACAGGCTGAGAACGAGCAGTACTTC.

This chain's CDR3 is CASSLPQGYGEKLFF. The CDR3 DNA is TGTGCCAGCAGCTTACCTCAGGGGTATGGCGAAAAACTGTTTTTT. This sequence joins TRBV7-2 and TRBJ1-4; possible D gene TRBD1, 6 bases. Germline CDR1 is SGHTA and CDR2 is FQGNSA. The V end was cut by 2 bases, the J end by 8 bases, with 15 bases between. The CDR3 runs to 15 residues. Using reference TRBV7-2 and TRBJ1-4 for the parts outside the CDR3, the full variable domain is GAGVSQSPSNKVTEKGKDVELRCDPISGHTALYWYRQSLGQGLEFLIYFQGNSAPDKSGLPSDRFSAERTGGSVSTLTIQRTQQEDSAVYLCASSLPQGYGEKLFFGSGTQLSVL.

The V gene is TRBV6-5, the J gene TRBJ1-4; possibly TRBD1 for D (5 bases). CDR3 length: 13 amino acids. V lost 7 bases and J lost 8, with 14 bases in between. Germline V gene sequence: CDR1 MNHEY, CDR2 SVGAGI. CDR3 region: CASTQTAMEKLFF. DNA of the CDR3: TGTGCCAGCACTCAGACAGCGATGGAAAAACTGTTTTTT.

This clone was observed a single time. The chain employs TRBV12-3 or TRBV12-4 and TRBJ2-7, with 8 bases fitting TRBD1. The CDR3 consists of 12 residues. V dropped 5 bases and J dropped 3; count of bases not matched to a gene: 0. The CDR3 bases are TGTGCCAGCAGTACAGGGGGCTACGAGCAGTACTTC. Translation gives CASSTGGYEQYF.

The J gene is TRBJ2-7, the V gene TRBV19; tentatively, D is TRBD1 (5 bases). V was trimmed by 6 bases and J by 0 bases, leaving 9 bases between them. The CDR3 covers 13 residues. CDR1 and CDR2 (germline): LNHDA, SQIVND (reference sequence). The CDR3 DNA sequence: TGTGCCAGTAGCCAGGACAACTCCTACGAGCAGTACTTC. It translates to CASSQDNSYEQYF.

This clone was seen only once. The gene calls are TRBV19 and TRBJ2-7; TRBD1 matches 9 bases. The V segment lost 4 bases and the J segment 2 bases; nucleotides outside the gene matches: 9. Germline CDR1 LNHDA, CDR2 SQIVND (reference sequence). The CDR3 contains 16 residues. Here the CDR3 DNA reads TGTGCCAGTAGTACCCTACCGACAGGGGGGGCCTACGAGCAGTACTTC. This encodes CASSTLPTGGAYEQYF.

The genes are TRBV7-9 and TRBJ2-7, with 7 bases that match TRBD2. CDR3 size: 15 residues. Germline values: CDR1 SEHNR, CDR2 FQNEAQ (reference sequence). V lost 1 base, J lost 6 bases, and 9 bases stayed unmatched. The chain's CDR3 is CASSLDDRRGGEQYF. CDR3 DNA sequence: TGTGCCAGCAGCTTAGACGATCGCCGCGGGGGCGAGCAGTACTTC.

The count of this clone is one. V usage is TRBV5-1 and J usage is TRBJ1-3; maybe TRBD1 (5 bases). The germline V gene encodes CDR1 SGHRS and CDR2 YFSETQ. Between the trimmed V and J ends, which lost 4 bases and 4 bases, there was a span of 9 bases. This CDR3 is 13 amino acids long. CDR3: CASSGTEGNTIYF. The CDR3 DNA sequence: TGCGCCAGCAGCGGGACTGAAGGAAACACCATATATTTT.